The clone carrying this T cell receptor beta chain showed up just a few times. This sample stems from a study of T cell repertoires in cytomegalovirus infection. TCRdb re-called the reads through MiXCR, storing one row per CDR3 protein. The data show hundreds of thousands of distinct CDR3 sequences, 17% seen once. The CDR3 totals 14 residues. Trimming left V 8 bases short and J 8 bases short, with 21 bases between. Germline V gene data show CDR1 as MNHEY and CDR2 as SVGEGT. The receptor was isolated from a human donor in good health (CMV status not recorded). Some clones in this sample may be carry-over from other donors' samples. The sample comprised PBMCs. The rearrangement joins TRBV6-2 or TRBV6-3 to TRBJ1-2, with a tentative D call TRBD1 (5 bases). The CDR3 DNA sequence: TGTGCCAGCGGGTCTATCCAGGGCCCGGGCGGCTACACCTTC. Translating it yields CASGSIQGPGGYTF.